Shown below are 28 T cell receptor beta chains from a single sample sequenced in a study of T cell repertoires in cytomegalovirus infection. TCRdb called the reads again in MiXCR, with one record for every CDR3 protein. The sample records just under 500,000 distinct CDR3 sequences, about 33% being singletons. The antigens these receptors bind are not known. The sequencing here drew on cultured PBMCs, taken from culture after CMV antigen stimulation. All receptors derive from a human donor in good health (CMV status not recorded). Some clones in this sample may be carry-over from other donors' samples.

This clonotype was detected only a few times. The chain has TRBV5-1 and TRBJ2-2; 10 bases are a match to TRBD2. Germline V gene data show CDR1 as SGHRS and CDR2 as YFSETQ. Trimming at V came to 2 bases and at J to 9 bases, leaving 10 bases not matched to a gene. The CDR3 extends over 16 amino acids. The CDR3 sequence: CASSFDTSGTGRELFF. CDR3 sequence (DNA): TGCGCCAGCAGCTTCGATACTAGCGGGACGGGTAGGGAGCTGTTTTTT.

The chain joins TRBV27 to TRBJ1-5; 8 positions agree with TRBD1. The CDR3 is 16 residues long. The trim removed 7 bases at V and 3 bases at J, leaving 11 bases unmatched. Germline loops: CDR1 MNHEY, CDR2 SMNVEV (reference sequence). CDR3 in DNA: TGTGCCAGCAATCACAGGGGGAACCCCCCCAATCAGCCCCAGCATTTT. Translating gives CASNHRGNPPNQPQHF.

This clonotype was counted a few times. The chain is built from TRBV12-5 and TRBJ1-5, with TRBD1 matching 9 bases. The CDR3 extends over 15 amino acids. In germline, CDR1 is LGHNT, CDR2 FRNRAP. V lost 4 bases and J lost 5; bases outside the gene matches: 6. CDR3 DNA: TGTGCTAGTGGTTCGGGACAGGGAAGGGATCAGCCCCAGCATTTT. Translation gives CASGSGQGRDQPQHF. The whole variable domain, filled in from reference TRBV12-5 and TRBJ1-5, reads DARVTQTPRHKVTEMGQEVTMRCQPILGHNTVFWYRQTMMQGLELLAYFRNRAPLDDSGMPKDRFSAEMPDATLATLKIQPSEPRDSAVYFCASGSGQGRDQPQHFGDGTRLSIL.

The chain has TRBV6-2 or TRBV6-3 and TRBJ1-5; no reliable D call. Germline V CDR1 and CDR2: MNHEY, SVGEGT. This CDR3 region has 12 residues. V gave up 2 bases and J gave up 11 bases, with 10 bases separating them. For the CDR3, the DNA is TGTGCCAGCAGTTACCGGGTTGGGGCCCAGCATTTT. Translation gives CASSYRVGAQHF.

V and J are TRBV19 and TRBJ2-2; TRBD2 matches at 8 bases. Germline values: CDR1 LNHDA, CDR2 SQIVND (reference sequence). Germline trimming cut 4 bases from V and 1 base from J; bases unmatched to any gene: 5. This CDR3 spans 16 amino acids. The CDR3 reads CASSTRLAKNTGELFF. The CDR3 DNA follows: TGTGCCAGTAGTACGCGACTAGCGAAGAACACCGGGGAGCTGTTTTTT.

This clonotype was observed many times. The genes are TRBV5-5 and TRBJ2-7; D is possibly TRBD1 (6 bases). CDR1 and CDR2 (germline): SGHKS, YYEKEE (reference sequence). The V and J ends lost 4 bases and 4 bases respectively, with 15 bases between them. The CDR3 spans 14 residues. This CDR3 reads CASSIQGVRYEQYF. The CDR3 DNA reads TGTGCCAGCAGCATACAGGGTGTTCGGTACGAGCAGTACTTC.

At least ten counts were recorded for this clonotype. V usage is TRBV28 and J usage is TRBJ2-5; D possibly corresponds to TRBD2 (7 bases). V shed 5 bases and J shed 5 bases, with 12 bases lying between them. The CDR3 consists of 13 residues. Germline loops: CDR1 MDHEN, CDR2 SYDVKM. This CDR3 reads CASSRGAGETQYF. CDR3 DNA sequence: TGTGCCAGCAGTCGGGGGGCGGGGGAGACCCAGTACTTC.

The J gene is TRBJ2-7, the V gene TRBV30; TRBD2 matches at 7 bases. The V gene's germline CDR1 is GTSNPN and CDR2 SVGIG (reference sequence). The junction had 5 bases not matched to a gene; V was cut back by 5 bases and J by 4 bases. This CDR3 is built from 12 residues. CDR3: CAWARGSYEQYV. CDR3 DNA sequence: TGTGCCTGGGCGCGGGGGAGTTACGAGCAGTACGTC.

This chain joins TRBV10-3 and TRBJ2-1; TRBD2 agrees at 7 bases. CDR3 length: 16 amino acids. Germline V gene lookup returns CDR1 ENHRY and CDR2 SYGVKD. The V segment lost 3 bases and the J segment 2 bases; nucleotides outside the gene matches: 7. CDR3 in amino acids: CAISDWEGGPYNEQFF. The CDR3 bases are TGTGCCATCAGTGATTGGGAGGGCGGTCCCTACAATGAGCAGTTCTTC.

This clonotype was observed once. The chain employs TRBV30 and TRBJ1-1, with a possible D match to TRBD1 (5 bases). The germline V gene encodes CDR1 GTSNPN and CDR2 SVGIG (reference sequence). The CDR3 consists of 14 residues. Trimming pared 3 bases from V and 4 bases from J, leaving 15 bases between. CDR3 nucleotide sequence: TGTGCCTGGAGACCGGGACCCAGTCCCACTGAAGCTTTCTTT. Its translation is CAWRPGPSPTEAFF.

J is TRBJ2-6 and V is TRBV20-1; 7 bases agree with TRBD1. Germline CDR1 reads DFQATT; CDR2 reads SNEGSKA (reference sequence). The CDR3 runs 18 residues. Trimming at V came to 5 bases and at J to 2 bases, leaving 15 bases not matched to a gene. The CDR3 bases are TGCAGTGCTGGGACAGTAGACTACCGCGGCCCTGGGGCCAACGTCCTGACTTTC. It is translated as CSAGTVDYRGPGANVLTF.

The V call is TRBV5-4, the J call TRBJ1-2; 10 nucleotides align to TRBD1. Trimming removed 5 bases from V and 7 bases from J; junction bases left unmatched: 8. There are 14 residues in the CDR3. The germline CDR1 and CDR2 sequences are SGHNT and YYREEE (reference sequence). The CDR3 DNA follows: TGTGCCAGCAGTCACAACCGGGACAGGGGTGGCTACACCTTC. Its translation: CASSHNRDRGGYTF.

This clonotype was seen a handful of times. This chain connects TRBV11-2 to TRBJ1-1; no clear D. This CDR3 has 16 amino acids. V gave up 3 bases and J gave up 5 bases, with 19 bases separating them. CDR1 SGHAT and CDR2 FQNNGV come from the germline V gene. DNA of the CDR3: TGTGCCAGCAGCTTCGTCCAGGCCTCTATGGTGACTGAAGCTTTCTTT. Translation gives CASSFVQASMVTEAFF.

On this clonotype itself: Being one base from a much bigger clone, this may be a read error. This chain connects TRBV7-2 to TRBJ1-6; TRBD1 might be the D (6 bases). This CDR3 region has 15 residues. Germline-derived CDR1 and CDR2 are SGHTA and FQGNSA. CDR3 region: CASSLKSGVESPLRF. For the CDR3, the DNA is TGTGCCAGCAGCTTGAAGTCAGGGGTAGAATCACCCCTCCGCTTT.

In this sample, this clonotype turned up a few times. J is TRBJ1-5 and V is TRBV7-6; TRBD1 matches 7 bases. This CDR3 comprises 16 residues. J gave up 7 bases and V 1 base, and 10 bases lay outside the gene matches. Per germline, CDR1 SGHVS and CDR2 FNYEAQ. CDR3 DNA sequence: TGTGCCAGCAGCTTAGGGGGTTTAGGGGGCGAGCAGCCCCAGCATTTT. This encodes CASSLGGLGGEQPQHF. Together with reference TRBV7-6 and TRBJ1-5, the CDR3 gives the full variable domain: GAGVSQSPRYKVTKRGQDVALRCDPISGHVSLYWYRQALGQGPEFLTYFNYEAQQDKSGLPNDRFSAERPEGSISTLTIQRTEQRDSAMYRCASSLGGLGGEQPQHFGDGTRLSIL.

V is TRBV20-1 and J is TRBJ1-5, with 9 bases lining up with TRBD1. The CDR3 has 19 amino acids. Trimming removed 1 base from V and 2 bases from J; junction bases left unmatched: 15. In germline, CDR1 is DFQATT, CDR2 SNEGSKA (reference sequence). CDR3 residues: CSARVLRGQGPLRNQPQHF. The CDR3 DNA reads TGCAGTGCTAGAGTCCTCCGGGGACAGGGACCCCTTCGCAATCAGCCCCAGCATTTT.

This clonotype occurred a few times. This chain connects TRBV12-3 or TRBV12-4 to TRBJ1-5; TRBD1 might be the D (5 bases). This CDR3 is built from 15 residues. Trimming removed 3 bases at V and 6 bases at J, with 15 bases between. In DNA, the CDR3 is TGTGCCAGCAGTTTGTGGGGGAGGGATCGTCAGCCCCAGCATTTT. Translating gives CASSLWGRDRQPQHF.

The chain combines TRBV6-5 with TRBJ1-2, with TRBD1 matching 9 bases. The CDR3 spans 14 residues. The V segment lost 2 bases and the J segment 4 bases; nucleotides outside the gene matches: 2. CDR1 is MNHEY and CDR2 is SVGAGI in the germline V gene. CDR3 sequence: CASSYGQGSYGYTF. The CDR3 DNA sequence: TGTGCCAGCAGTTACGGACAGGGGTCCTATGGCTACACCTTC.

V gene TRBV20-1 combines with J gene TRBJ2-3; 7 nucleotides align to TRBD2. Germline loops: CDR1 DFQATT, CDR2 SNEGSKA (reference sequence). V was clipped by 4 bases and J by 4 bases; unmatched bases: 11. The CDR3 sequence is 15 residues long. The CDR3 region has the DNA TGCAGTGCTAACTTTAACGTAGGACTAGCAGATACGCAGTATTTT. It yields the protein CSANFNVGLADTQYF.

J is TRBJ2-5 and V is TRBV7-2, with 14 nucleotides matching TRBD2. Per the germline V gene, CDR1 is SGHTA and CDR2 is FQGNSA. V trimming: 3 bases; J trimming: 4 bases; junction bases outside the gene matches: 4. The CDR3 extends over 16 amino acids. The CDR3 DNA is TGTGCCAGCAGCTTGGGGGGACTAGCGGGAGCAGAGACCCAGTACTTC. Translated: CASSLGGLAGAETQYF.

The V gene is TRBV24-1, the J gene TRBJ1-5; D ambiguous. Between the trimmed V and J ends, which lost 0 bases and 7 bases, there was a span of 6 bases. The CDR3 sequence is 13 residues long. Germline CDR1 reads KGHDR; CDR2 reads SFDVKD. The CDR3 nucleotides read TGTGCCACCAGTGATTTGCCCGGACAGCCCCAGCATTTT. Protein product: CATSDLPGQPQHF.

The V call is TRBV12-3 or TRBV12-4, the J call TRBJ1-2, with unresolved D. CDR3 length: 15 residues. Deletions cut 5 bases from V and 5 bases from J, with 18 bases between. Here the CDR3 DNA reads TGTGCCAGCAGTCCCCATTCGGGTCTAGGGTATGGCTACACCTTC. Its translation: CASSPHSGLGYGYTF.

This chain links TRBV19 with TRBJ2-5, with TRBD1 identical over 9 bases. CDR1 is LNHDA, CDR2 SQIVND, per germline (reference sequence). CDR3 length: 15 residues. The V segment lost 5 bases and the J segment 1 base; nucleotides outside the gene matches: 5. The CDR3 DNA reads TGTGCCAGTAGTGTGGGACAGGGCCGCCAAGAGACCCAGTACTTC. It is translated as CASSVGQGRQETQYF.

Only a few counts were recorded for this clonotype. CDR3 sequence: CASSLVSSGLADTQYF. For the CDR3, the DNA is TGTGCCAGCAGCTTGGTATCTAGCGGGTTAGCAGATACGCAGTATTTT. The chain links TRBV5-5 to TRBJ2-3; the match to TRBD2 covers 8 bases. Per the germline V gene, CDR1 is SGHKS and CDR2 is YYEKEE (reference sequence). The CDR3 runs 16 residues. The J segment lost 4 bases and the V segment lost 0 bases, leaving 7 bases of the junction unmatched.

This clonotype has ten or more counts. CDR3 coding DNA: TGTGCCAGCAGCTTAACTATTACCTACAATGAGCAGTTCTTC. The encoded protein is CASSLTITYNEQFF. The V and J genes are TRBV7-6 and TRBJ2-1; D not resolved. Germline loops: CDR1 SGHVS, CDR2 FNYEAQ. The CDR3 extends over 14 amino acids. Trimming took 2 bases from V and 2 from J, leaving 7 bases between them. The complete variable domain, with remaining parts taken from reference TRBV7-6 and TRBJ2-1, reads GAGVSQSPRYKVTKRGQDVALRCDPISGHVSLYWYRQALGQGPEFLTYFNYEAQQDKSGLPNDRFSAERPEGSISTLTIQRTEQRDSAMYRCASSLTITYNEQFFGPGTRLTVL.

This clonotype occurred many times. The chain combines TRBV7-3 with TRBJ2-3; D gene unclear. V dropped 5 bases and J dropped 5 bases, with 11 bases sitting between them. CDR3 size: 13 residues. CDR1 SGHTA and CDR2 FQGTGA come from the germline V gene. CDR3 in DNA: TGTGCCAGCAGCATAAGATGGGGAGATACGCAGTATTTT. It specifies CASSIRWGDTQYF. The variable domain in full, completed from reference TRBV7-3 and TRBJ2-3, reads GAGVSQTPSNKVTEKGKYVELRCDPISGHTALYWYRQSLGQGPEFLIYFQGTGAADDSGLPNDRFFAVRPEGSVSTLKIQRTERGDSAVYLCASSIRWGDTQYFGPGTRLTVL.

The chain links TRBV6-1 to TRBJ2-5; D gene unclear. Germline V gene data show CDR1 as MNHNS and CDR2 as SASEGT. Trimming pared 1 base from V and 3 bases from J, leaving 12 bases between. This CDR3 is built from 15 residues. The CDR3 DNA follows: TGTGCCAGCAGTGAAGGACCAGCGAATAAAGAGACCCAGTACTTC. This sequence encodes CASSEGPANKETQYF.

This chain connects TRBV11-1 to TRBJ2-5; D could derive from TRBD1 or TRBD2 (5 bases each). Trimming removed 1 base at V and 3 bases at J, with 12 bases between. Germline-derived CDR1 and CDR2 are SGHAT and FQDESV (reference sequence). This CDR3 is built from 15 residues. CDR3: CASSLVLGTEETQYF. CDR3 DNA sequence: TGTGCCAGCAGCTTAGTTCTCGGGACCGAAGAGACCCAGTACTTC.